This T cell receptor beta chain was observed in a study of T cell responses to AZD1222 COVID-19 vaccine. The wider study: Pooling was applied to second doses at about 4 or about 12 weeks. Findings and limits, study-wide: Donors in the cohort were predominantly white British and more often female, and clonal diversity was possibly underestimated.

With regard to this clone: As yet, its antigen is unknown.

Profiling relied on immunoSEQ multiplex PCR, and the TCRdb table lists in-frame clones only, not all of them. The sample lists roughly 100,000 clones; approximately 88% were seen once. The sample in question was peripheral blood, obtained on day 0 of AZD1222 vaccination. The TCR originated in an adult in good health.

The CDR3 nucleotides are TGTGCCAGCAGCTTACAGGGGAGCTCCTATAATTCACCCCTCCACTTT. Its translation is CASSLQGSSYNSPLHF. The chain joins TRBV7-9 to TRBJ1-6, with D possibly matching TRBD1 (6 bases). CDR3 size: 16 residues. Between the trimmed V and J ends, which lost 2 bases and 0 bases, there was a span of 8 bases. The germline CDR1 and CDR2 sequences are SEHNR and FQNEAQ (reference sequence).